One and the same sample provided the 16 T cell receptor beta chains below, sequenced in a study of T cell responses to AZD1222 COVID-19 vaccine. Here immunoSEQ multiplex PCR was the method, and the copy in TCRdb shows in-frame clones only, minus some. The table has around 94,000 clones, less than 90% seen once. The material sequenced was peripheral blood, taken on day 0 of AZD1222 vaccination. The receptors stem from an adult in good health.

The J gene is TRBJ2-7, the V gene TRBV19; weak D call: TRBD1 (8 bases). CDR1 and CDR2 from the germline V gene are LNHDA and SQIVND (reference sequence). Trimming shortened V by 7 bases and J by 5 bases, and 15 bases separated the two germline ends. The CDR3 is 13 residues long. DNA of the CDR3: TGTGCCAGTAATACAGGGGGAGGGAACGAGCAGTACTTC. This codes for CASNTGGGNEQYF. Based on the CDR3 plus reference TRBV19 and TRBJ2-7, the full variable domain is DGGITQSPKYLFRKEGQNVTLSCEQNLNHDAMYWYRQDPGQGLRLIYYSQIVNDFQKGDIAEGYSVSREKKESFPLTVTSAQKNPTAFYLCASNTGGGNEQYFGPGTRLTVT.

This chain's CDR3 is CASSSKVGTEAFF. CDR3 nucleotides: TGTGCCAGCAGTTCAAAGGTGGGCACTGAAGCTTTCTTT. The rearrangement links TRBV6-6 to TRBJ1-1, with D hard to call. Looked up from germline, CDR1 is MNHNY and CDR2 is SVGAGI (reference sequence). The V gene lost 4 bases and the J gene lost 4 bases, with 10 bases spanning the gap. The CDR3 covers 13 residues.

In its sample, this clone was seen a few times. CDR3 loop: CASSSDRGRYGYTF. The CDR3 DNA reads as TGTGCCAGTAGTAGCGACAGGGGGAGGTATGGCTACACCTTC. This rearrangement joins TRBV19 to TRBJ1-2; 9 positions agree with TRBD1. Germline CDR1 and CDR2: LNHDA and SQIVND (reference sequence). Trimming took 4 bases from V and 5 from J; bases not matched to a gene: 5. This CDR3 contains 14 residues.

This clone was seen once. The chain links TRBV24-1 to TRBJ2-1; TRBD1 agrees at 10 bases. The CDR3 length is 15 residues. V lost 4 bases, J lost 5 bases, and 4 bases stayed unmatched. Germline V gene sequence: CDR1 KGHDR, CDR2 SFDVKD. The CDR3 is CATSDPGTGDNEQFF. The CDR3 DNA sequence: TGTGCCACCAGTGACCCCGGGACAGGGGACAATGAGCAGTTCTTC.

This chain connects TRBV4-3 to TRBJ1-6; D might be TRBD1 (5 bases). The CDR3 is 12 residues long. Trimming took off 3 bases at V and 10 bases at J, with 7 bases between the two ends. The V gene's germline CDR1 is LGHNA and CDR2 YSLEER. The CDR3 nucleotides are TGCGCCAGCAGCCAGGGGGTCTCACCCCTCCACTTT. Translating it yields CASSQGVSPLHF.

The CDR3 sequence: CATSRGRQELNEQFF. As DNA, the CDR3 is TGTGCCACCAGCAGAGGGAGACAGGAGTTAAATGAGCAGTTCTTC. The genes are TRBV15 and TRBJ2-1; perhaps TRBD1 as D (6 bases). The CDR3 length is 15 residues. The V end lost 1 base, the J end lost 7 bases, and 14 bases lay between the germline ends. Germline lookup yields CDR1 LNHNV and CDR2 YYDKDF (reference sequence). The full variable domain, its missing parts supplied by reference TRBV15 and TRBJ2-1, is DAMVIQNPRYQVTQFGKPVTLSCSQTLNHNVMYWYQQKSSQAPKLLFHYYDKDFNNEADTPDNFQSRRPNTSFCFLDIRSPGLGDTAMYLCATSRGRQELNEQFFGPGTRLTVL.

The rearrangement uses TRBV12-5 and TRBJ1-5; no definite D call. Germline V gene sequence: CDR1 LGHNT, CDR2 FRNRAP. The V end was cut by 0 bases, the J end by 4 bases, with 13 bases between. The CDR3 length is 16 residues. The CDR3 loop reads CASGLVVGLRNQPQHF. The DNA for the CDR3 is TGTGCTAGTGGTTTGGTAGTTGGGCTCCGAAATCAGCCCCAGCATTTT.

The chain combines TRBV5-1 with TRBJ1-4; unclear D gene. CDR1 and CDR2 from the germline V gene are SGHRS and YFSETQ. V was shortened by 0 bases and J by 4 bases, with 7 bases between the two germline ends. The CDR3 is 14 amino acids. CDR3 region: CASSLDSFNEKLFF. CDR3 DNA sequence: TGCGCCAGCAGCTTGGACAGCTTTAATGAAAAACTGTTTTTT.

The V call is TRBV11-3, the J call TRBJ2-2, with D perhaps matching TRBD1 (6 bases). Per germline, CDR1 SGHNT and CDR2 YENEEA. There are 16 residues in the CDR3. The ends were cut back, 0 bases at V and 5 bases at J, with 13 bases in the middle. The CDR3 sequence: CASSLDGSGATGELFF. The DNA of the CDR3 is TGTGCCAGCAGCTTAGATGGTTCAGGGGCGACCGGGGAGCTGTTTTTT.

The V and J genes are TRBV6-2 or TRBV6-3 and TRBJ1-1; a weak D match, TRBD1 (5 bases). CDR1 and CDR2 (germline): MNHEY, SVGEGT. Trimming took off 6 bases at V and 6 bases at J, with 14 bases between the two ends. The CDR3 contains 13 residues. The CDR3 reads CASSQGQGAEAFF. DNA for the CDR3: TGTGCCAGCAGCCAAGGGCAGGGCGCTGAAGCTTTCTTT.

This clone was seen a single time. This chain connects TRBV10-3 to TRBJ1-1, with D unresolved. The germline CDR1 and CDR2 sequences are ENHRY and SYGVKD. V was shortened by 0 bases and J by 6 bases, with 17 bases between the two germline ends. The CDR3 covers 16 residues. The CDR3 spells CAISESGETTGAEAFF. The CDR3 DNA is TGTGCCATCAGTGAGTCGGGTGAAACAACGGGCGCTGAAGCTTTCTTT.

To note about this clone: The sample carries other DNA sequences with the same CDR3. The V and J genes are TRBV6-2 or TRBV6-3 and TRBJ2-3, with D possibly being TRBD2 (6 bases). Per germline, CDR1 MNHEY and CDR2 SVGEGT. The V end lost 0 bases, the J end lost 0 bases, and 10 bases lay between the germline ends. This CDR3 is built from 16 residues. The CDR3 spells CASSYSWGESTDTQYF. DNA of the CDR3: TGTGCCAGCAGTTACTCGTGGGGGGAAAGCACAGATACGCAGTATTTT.

The chain recombines TRBV29-1 with TRBJ2-7; maybe TRBD2 (6 bases). Trimming took off 4 bases at V and 0 bases at J, with 10 bases between the two ends. CDR1 SQVTM and CDR2 ANQGSEA come from the germline V gene. This CDR3 contains 13 residues. CDR3 protein: CSVAMGGSYEQYF. CDR3 bases: TGCAGCGTTGCGATGGGGGGCTCCTACGAGCAGTACTTC.

J is TRBJ1-4 and V is TRBV7-6; D is possibly TRBD1 (5 bases). The CDR3 loop spans 15 amino acids. Trimming took 1 base from V and 5 from J, leaving 11 bases between them. Germline CDR1 SGHVS, CDR2 FNYEAQ. The CDR3 reads CASSLGGRVNEKLFF. CDR3 DNA sequence: TGTGCCAGCAGCTTAGGGGGCAGGGTCAATGAAAAACTGTTTTTT.

The genes are TRBV5-3 and TRBJ2-7, with D possibly TRBD2 on 7 matching bases. TRBV5-3 is annotated as an ORF whose role is uncertain. V was cut by 6 bases and J by 1 base, with 14 bases left in between. The CDR3 length is 14 residues. The CDR3 coding sequence is TGTGCCAGAATTGGGCGGGGGCCGTCCTACGAGCAGTACTTC. Protein: CARIGRGPSYEQYF.

The chain employs TRBV9 and TRBJ1-1, with 8 nucleotides matching TRBD1. The V gene end was trimmed by 2 bases and the J gene end by 4 bases; junction bases not matched to a gene: 1. CDR1 is SGDLS, CDR2 YYNGEE, per germline. This CDR3 is 13 amino acids long. CDR3 DNA: TGTGCCAGCAGCGTTGGGACAGGCACTGAAGCTTTCTTT. It codes for CASSVGTGTEAFF.